The clone carrying this T cell receptor (beta chain) was seen only a few times. Antigen unknown. Both about-4-week and about-12-week second-dose recipients were combined. This record comes from a study of T cell responses to AZD1222 COVID-19 vaccine. Sequenced by immunoSEQ multiplex PCR; TCRdb stores in-frame clones only, minus some. In the table there are under 60,000 clones, roughly 90% of which are singletons. Study observations and caveats: Nearly half of spike-specific TCRs reportedly target unmutated variant regions. Two AZD1222 administrations were followed by greater Spike-specific TCR breadth and depth. After the peak T cell response, and only then, were repertoires sampled.

CDR1 MNHEY and CDR2 SVGAGI come from the germline V gene. The CDR3 sequence is 16 residues long. The V and J ends lost 0 bases and 8 bases respectively, with 16 bases between them. The source of this sequence is an adult who received the AZD1222 COVID-19 vaccine. The sequencing here drew on peripheral blood, taken 28 days after the second AZD1222 dose. This chain joins TRBV6-5 and TRBJ1-4; the D gene is possibly TRBD1 (6 bases). In DNA form, the CDR3 reads TGTGCCAGCAGTTACTCGGGGCCAGGGGCAAACGAAAAACTGTTTTTT. It codes for CASSYSGPGANEKLFF.